Following are 9 T cell receptor beta chains from one sample sequenced in a study of CD8 T cells in Susac syndrome. With random hexamers, 0.5 to 1 ug RNA was reverse transcribed. TCRdb re-called the immunoSEQ multiplex PCR reads through MiXCR, storing one row per CDR3 protein. This table holds about 210,000 distinct CDR3 sequences, about 95% found once. Sequenced sample: CD4+ T cells from PBMCs. The receptors were gathered from a human donor in good health.

J is TRBJ2-7 and V is TRBV7-9; 8 bases are a match to TRBD1. CDR1 and CDR2 from the germline V gene are SEHNR and FQNEAQ (reference sequence). This CDR3 is 14 amino acids long. Trimming at V came to 5 bases and at J to 5 bases, leaving 8 bases not matched to a gene. The CDR3 here is CASSTPKDRDEQYV. The CDR3 DNA sequence: TGTGCCAGCAGCACCCCCAAGGACAGGGACGAGCAGTACGTC.

The chain links TRBV19 to TRBJ1-4; D is unresolved. Germline CDR1 LNHDA, CDR2 SQIVND (reference sequence). The CDR3 has 15 amino acids. The V end was cut by 4 bases, the J end by 3 bases, with 12 bases between. This CDR3 reads CASSTRLVANEKLFF. CDR3 sequence (DNA): TGTGCCAGTAGTACAAGACTTGTGGCTAATGAAAAACTGTTTTTT.

With regard to this clonotype: Compared with germline, one end of the junction differs, possibly owing to a read error. The genes are TRBV6-1 and TRBJ2-2; 9 nucleotides agree with TRBD2. The CDR3 has 19 residues. The germline V gene encodes CDR1 MNHNS and CDR2 SASEGT. The CDR3 nucleotides read TGTGCCAGCAGTAAAGCCCGGACTAGCGTGGCGCTAGTAACCGGGGAGCTGTTTTTT. It is translated as CASSKARTSVALVTGELFF.

J is TRBJ1-1 and V is TRBV3-1; possibly TRBD1 for D (5 bases). V was shortened by 4 bases and J by 6 bases, with 12 bases between the two germline ends. There are 13 residues in the CDR3. Germline values: CDR1 LGHDT, CDR2 YNNKEL (reference sequence). DNA of the CDR3: TGTGCCAGCAGCCCGGAGCTAGGGGCTGAAGCTTTCTTT. Translation gives CASSPELGAEAFF.

This sequence joins TRBV7-2 and TRBJ2-7, with 9 bases identical to TRBD2. Trimming removed 5 bases from V and 0 bases from J; junction bases left unmatched: 8. Germline CDR1 reads SGHTA; CDR2 reads FQGNSA. The CDR3 covers 16 residues. The CDR3 nucleotides read TGTGCCAGCAGCCTCGTAGCGGGGGTGCCCTCCTACGAGCAGTACTTC. It encodes CASSLVAGVPSYEQYF.

The chain couples TRBV7-9 to TRBJ1-6; 8 nucleotides align to TRBD1. CDR3 length: 15 residues. The germline V gene encodes CDR1 SEHNR and CDR2 FQNEAQ (reference sequence). V shed 4 bases, J shed 5 bases, and the junction held 4 bases outside the gene matches. CDR3 sequence: CASSSGQGHNSPLHF. The CDR3 DNA sequence: TGTGCCAGCAGCTCAGGACAGGGACATAATTCACCCCTCCACTTT.

V and J are TRBV6-4 and TRBJ2-1; the D is unclear. Trimming left V 2 bases short and J 5 bases short, with 7 bases between. CDR3 length: 13 amino acids. The V gene's germline CDR1 is MRHNA and CDR2 SNTAGT. Here the CDR3 reads CASSDRANNEQFF. Written as DNA, the CDR3 is TGTGCCAGCAGTGACCGGGCCAACAATGAGCAGTTCTTC.

The V gene is TRBV20-1, the J gene TRBJ2-1; D is possibly TRBD1 or TRBD2 (5 bases each). Trimming shortened V by 0 bases and J by 4 bases, and 10 bases separated the two germline ends. The CDR3 covers 14 residues. Germline loops: CDR1 DFQATT, CDR2 SNEGSKA (reference sequence). The CDR3, as DNA: TGCAGTGCTAGAGATCCCGGGGCTTACAATGAGCAGTTCTTC. Amino acid sequence: CSARDPGAYNEQFF.

This clonotype appeared once. The CDR3 DNA is TGCAGCTCGGACAGGGGGAAGGGAGGCTACACCTTC. The encoded protein is CSSDRGKGGYTF. This sequence joins TRBV29-1 and TRBJ1-2; 10 bases match TRBD1. CDR1 and CDR2 (germline): SQVTM, ANQGSEA. With V trimmed by 8 bases and J by 8 bases, 8 bases remained unmatched. This CDR3 is built from 12 residues.